The rows below give T cell receptor beta chains drawn from one sample of a study of blood T cells in healthy people across ages. MiXCR was run by TCRdb on the 5' RACE reads, yielding one entry per CDR3 protein. The sample includes some 1,800,000 distinct CDR3 sequences, 39% of them seen just once. Sequences were obtained from blood. The receptors originated from a human donor in good health. CDR3s include the opening cysteine and the closing phenylalanine or tryptophan. D genes are given only for firm matches. Expanded clones get a size class; other rows say once, few or many, or leave the size out.

TRBJ1-6 | 13 | - | - | TRBV12-3/TRBV12-4 | TGTGCCAGCAGTTACGGGGAAAATTCACCCCTCCACTTT | CASSYGENSPLHF
TRBJ2-1 | 11 | - | - | TRBV2 | TGTGCCAGCGGACTTATCTATGAGCAGTTCTTC | CASGLIYEQFF
TRBJ2-5 | 18 | TRBD2 | - | TRBV27 | TGTGCCAGCAGTTTGAGAGGACTAGGAGTTCTCTTCCAAGAGACCCAGTACTTC | CASSLRGLGVLFQETQYF
TRBJ2-3 | 13 | - | - | TRBV6-5 | TGTGCCAGCAAGAGAGGTGCCCGAGATACGCAGTATTTT | CASKRGARDTQYF
TRBJ2-2 | 16 | - | few | TRBV7-3 | TGTGCCAGCAGCTTATTCTCCGGAACGAACACCGGGGAGCTGTTTTTT | CASSLFSGTNTGELFF
TRBJ2-3 | 15 | - | - | TRBV12-3/TRBV12-4 | TGTGCCAGCAGTTTACGGGACCTTGGCGCAGGTACGCAGTATTTT | CASSLRDLGAGTQYF
TRBJ1-1 | 14 | TRBD1 | - | TRBV12-3/TRBV12-4 | TGTGCCAGCAGCCGGACAGGGGGCGCGACTGAAGCTTTCTTT | CASSRTGGATEAFF
TRBJ2-2 | 13 | - | - | TRBV29-1 | TGCAGCGCCACGCTACAGGGACCCGTGGGGCTGTTTTTT | CSATLQGPVGLFF
TRBJ2-5 | 12 | TRBD1 | many | TRBV29-1 | TGCAGCGCTACTACAGGGGAGGAGACCCAGTACTTC | CSATTGEETQYF
TRBJ2-7 | 20 | - | - | TRBV4-2 | TGTGCCAGCAGCCGGGATCCTGGCACAGGGTACAGATCCAGGTCCTACGAGCAGTACTTC | CASSRDPGTGYRSRSYEQYF
TRBJ1-2 | 18 | - | - | TRBV4-1 | TGCGCCAGCAGCCAAGATCTCATCAGGGAGCACTGGGGCTATGGCTACACCTTC | CASSQDLIREHWGYGYTF
TRBJ2-2 | 15 | TRBD2 | - | TRBV12-3/TRBV12-4 | TGTGCCAGCAGTGCAGCGGGGGGCACCACCGGGGAGCTGTTTTTT | CASSAAGGTTGELFF
TRBJ1-1 | 14 | - | - | TRBV7-2 | TGTGCCAGCAGCTGGACTCTTTCGAACACTGAAGCTTTCTTT | CASSWTLSNTEAFF
TRBJ2-3 | 15 | - | few | TRBV5-1 | TGCGCCAGCAGCTTGGAGGAGCTGAGAACAGATACGCAGTATTTT | CASSLEELRTDTQYF
TRBJ2-1 | 16 | TRBD2 | - | TRBV12-3/TRBV12-4 | TGTGCCAGCAGTTTAGGGACTAGCGGGGGAGGTAATGAGCAGTTCTTC | CASSLGTSGGGNEQFF
TRBJ1-2 | 16 | - | - | TRBV6-2/TRBV6-3 | TGTGCCAGCGTGCAAACGGACGAACTAGGGGTCTATGGCTACACCTTC | CASVQTDELGVYGYTF
TRBJ1-1 | 14 | - | - | TRBV7-6 | TGTGCCAGCAGCTTACGGACGTGGGACACTGAAGCTTTCTTT | CASSLRTWDTEAFF
TRBJ2-2 | 14 | TRBD1 | - | TRBV5-1 | TGCGCCAGCAGCAACCGGACAGGGGCCGGGGAGCTGTTTTTT | CASSNRTGAGELFF
TRBJ1-1 | 16 | - | - | TRBV9 | TGTGCCAGCAGCGTGGTGTCAGATACCATGAACACTGAAGCTTTCTTT | CASSVVSDTMNTEAFF
TRBJ2-5 | 16 | - | few | TRBV19 | TGTGCCAGTAGTATAGGCGGACAGCAAAACCTGGAGACCCAGTACTTC | CASSIGGQQNLETQYF
TRBJ2-7 | 14 | - | - | TRBV12-3/TRBV12-4 | TGTGCCAGTACCATGGGGCAGCCTCCCTACGAGCAGTACTTC | CASTMGQPPYEQYF
TRBJ2-3 | 13 | - | - | TRBV9 | TGTGCCAGCAGCGGCGCTTGGGGGGATACGCAGTATTTT | CASSGAWGDTQYF
TRBJ2-7 | 13 | - | - | TRBV13 | TGTACCAGCAGCTTGCAGGGCTACTACGAGCAGTACTTC | CTSSLQGYYEQYF
TRBJ2-1 | 14 | - | - | TRBV29-1 | TGCAGCGTTACGGGGGGCCTCCCCTACAATGAGCAGTTCTTC | CSVTGGLPYNEQFF
TRBJ2-1 | 14 | - | - | TRBV29-1 | TGCAGCGGTAGCAGGGGTTTTACTGCCAATGAGCAGTTCTTC | CSGSRGFTANEQFF
TRBJ2-1 | 15 | - | few | TRBV7-2 | TGTGCCAGCAGCTTATCTGGGGGGCAGTTCAATGAGCAGTTCTTC | CASSLSGGQFNEQFF
TRBJ2-7 | 13 | TRBD1 | - | TRBV29-1 | TGCAGCGTCTTGGCAGGGGGACGCTACGAGCAGTACTTC | CSVLAGGRYEQYF
TRBJ2-6 | 16 | - | many | TRBV6-1 | TGTGCCAGCAGTAAAGGGCAGGGTTCGGGGGCCAACGTCCTGACTTTC | CASSKGQGSGANVLTF
TRBJ2-4 | 14 | TRBD2 | many | TRBV2 | TGTGCCAGCAGTGATGAACTAGCGGCTAACATTCAGTACTTC | CASSDELAANIQYF
TRBJ1-3 | 15 | - | - | TRBV11-2 | TGTGCCAGCAGCTTCGTAAGAGATTCTGGAAACACCATATATTTT | CASSFVRDSGNTIYF
TRBJ2-1 | 15 | TRBD1 | many | TRBV12-3/TRBV12-4 | TGTGCCAGCAGCTTCGGACAGGGTATCTACAATGAGCAGTTCTTC | CASSFGQGIYNEQFF
TRBJ2-7 | 14 | TRBD1 | - | TRBV20-1 | TGCAGTGCGATTCCGGGGACAGGGGGGTGGTGGCAGTACTTC | CSAIPGTGGWWQYF
TRBJ2-3 | 15 | TRBD1 | few | TRBV24-1 | TGTGCCACCAGTGACCCTGGACAGGCGACAGATACGCAGTATTTT | CATSDPGQATDTQYF
TRBJ1-1 | 12 | - | - | TRBV12-3/TRBV12-4 | TGTGCCAGCAGTACGACCGCAGTGAAAGCTTTCTTT | CASSTTAVKAFF
TRBJ2-5 | 14 | - | - | TRBV6-6 | TGTGCCAGCAGAAACGTTGGACAAGGGGAGACCCAGTACTTC | CASRNVGQGETQYF
TRBJ1-2 | 14 | - | once | TRBV3-1 | TGTGCCAGCAGCCCCCAGCCGACCCCTCATGGCTACACCTTC | CASSPQPTPHGYTF
TRBJ2-3 | 18 | - | - | TRBV19 | TGTGCCAGTAGTATAAATTTCGGATTGAGGTCTAGCACAGATACGCAGTATTTT | CASSINFGLRSSTDTQYF
TRBJ2-7 | 15 | - | few | TRBV6-6 | TGTGCCAGCAGTTACCCCGGACTAAGCCGCTACGAGCAGTACTTC | CASSYPGLSRYEQYF
TRBJ1-5 | 14 | - | few | TRBV20-1 | TGCAGTGCAGAAAAAGGGGGGGGTTGGCAGCCCCAGCATTTT | CSAEKGGGWQPQHF
TRBJ2-1 | 15 | TRBD1 | few | TRBV4-2 | TGTGCCAGCAGCCAAGGGGGACAGGGGAGGAGTGAGCAGTTCTTC | CASSQGGQGRSEQFF